This TCR beta chain comes out of a study of neurological immune-mediated disorders. TCRdb ran MiXCR on the 5' RACE reads and lists one entry per CDR3 protein. The data contain about 21,000 distinct CDR3 sequences, 5% to 7% of them singletons. The sample holds many counts of this clonotype. The TCR sequence derives from a man in his late teens or twenties in good health. Specimen: CD8+ T cells from blood.

The CDR3 protein is CASSPLGSTEAFF. CDR3 bases: TGTGCCAGCAGCCCCCTGGGGAGCACTGAAGCTTTCTTT. The V call is TRBV7-3, the J call TRBJ1-1; D not certain. V was shortened by 5 bases and J by 4 bases, with 11 bases between the two germline ends. Germline V gene lookup returns CDR1 SGHTA and CDR2 FQGTGA. The CDR3 spans 13 residues.